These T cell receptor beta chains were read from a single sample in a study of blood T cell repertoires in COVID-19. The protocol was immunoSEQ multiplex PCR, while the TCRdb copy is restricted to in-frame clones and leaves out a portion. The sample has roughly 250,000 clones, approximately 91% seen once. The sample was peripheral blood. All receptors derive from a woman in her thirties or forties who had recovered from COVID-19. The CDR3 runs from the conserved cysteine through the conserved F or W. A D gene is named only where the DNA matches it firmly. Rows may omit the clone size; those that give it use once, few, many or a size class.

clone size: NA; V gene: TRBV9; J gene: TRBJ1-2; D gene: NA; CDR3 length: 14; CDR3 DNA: TGTGCCAGCAGCGTAGGCACTACCACCTATGGCTACACCTTC; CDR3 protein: CASSVGTTTYGYTF
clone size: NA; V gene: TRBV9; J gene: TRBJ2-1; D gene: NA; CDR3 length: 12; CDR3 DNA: TGTGCCAGCAGCGTAGACAGGGATGAGCAGTTCTTC; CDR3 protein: CASSVDRDEQFF
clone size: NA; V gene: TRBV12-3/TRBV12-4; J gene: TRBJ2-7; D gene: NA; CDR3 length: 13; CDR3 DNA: TGTGCCAGCAGCCGGGACACCCACTACGAGCAGTACTTC; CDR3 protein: CASSRDTHYEQYF
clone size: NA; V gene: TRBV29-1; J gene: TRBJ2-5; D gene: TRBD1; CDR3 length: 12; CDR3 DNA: TGCAGCGTTGTGGGGGACAGGGAGACCCAGTACTTC; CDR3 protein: CSVVGDRETQYF
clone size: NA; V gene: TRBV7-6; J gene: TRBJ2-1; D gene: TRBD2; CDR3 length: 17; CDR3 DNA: TGTGCCAGCAGCCAATTTCTAGCGGGGGTCTCCTACAATGAGCAGTTCTTC; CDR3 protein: CASSQFLAGVSYNEQFF
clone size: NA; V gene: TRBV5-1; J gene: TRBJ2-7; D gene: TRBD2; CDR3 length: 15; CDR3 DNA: TGCGCCAGCAGCTTGGAGCCTAGCGGGACCCGCGAGCAGTACTTC; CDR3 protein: CASSLEPSGTREQYF
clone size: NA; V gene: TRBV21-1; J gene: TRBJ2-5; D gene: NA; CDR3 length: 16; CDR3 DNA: TGTGCCAGCAGCCCGCGGTCCCACCAGCTACAAGAGACCCAGTACTTC; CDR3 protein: CASSPRSHQLQETQYF
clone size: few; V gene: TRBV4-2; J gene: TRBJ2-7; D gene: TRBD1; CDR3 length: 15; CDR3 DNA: TGTGCCAGCAGCCAAGTCGGACAGGTATCCTACGAGCAGTACTTC; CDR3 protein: CASSQVGQVSYEQYF
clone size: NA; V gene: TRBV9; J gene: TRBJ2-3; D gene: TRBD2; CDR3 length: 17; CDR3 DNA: TGTGCCAGCAGCGCCCGGACTAGCGGGGGGGCCAGGGATACGCAGTATTTT; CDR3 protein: CASSARTSGGARDTQYF
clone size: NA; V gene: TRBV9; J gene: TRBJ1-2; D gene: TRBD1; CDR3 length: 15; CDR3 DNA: TGTGCCAGCAGCGACCCTTGGACAGGAATCTATGGCTACACCTTC; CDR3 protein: CASSDPWTGIYGYTF
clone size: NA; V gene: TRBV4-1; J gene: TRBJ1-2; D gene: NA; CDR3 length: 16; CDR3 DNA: TGCGCCAGCAGCCAAGATACAGCATTCTGGGCCTATGGCTACACCTTC; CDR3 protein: CASSQDTAFWAYGYTF
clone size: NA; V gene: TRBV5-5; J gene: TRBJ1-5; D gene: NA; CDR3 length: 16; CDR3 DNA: TGTGCCAGCAGCTCCACCTGGGGCTATAGCAATCAGCCCCAGCATTTT; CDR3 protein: CASSSTWGYSNQPQHF
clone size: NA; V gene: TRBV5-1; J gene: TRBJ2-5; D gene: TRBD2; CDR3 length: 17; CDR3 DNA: TGCGCCAGCAGCGCCGGACTAGCGGGGGGGCCGGGTGAGACCCAGTACTTC; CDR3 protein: CASSAGLAGGPGETQYF
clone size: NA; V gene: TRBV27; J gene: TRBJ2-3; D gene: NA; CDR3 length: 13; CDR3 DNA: TGTGCCAGCAGACTTTTAACTCAGGGGACGCAGTATTTT; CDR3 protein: CASRLLTQGTQYF
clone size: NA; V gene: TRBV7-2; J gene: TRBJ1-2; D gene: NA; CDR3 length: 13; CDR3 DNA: TGTGCCAGCAGCTTGGGCTGGAAATATGGCTACACCTTC; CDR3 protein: CASSLGWKYGYTF
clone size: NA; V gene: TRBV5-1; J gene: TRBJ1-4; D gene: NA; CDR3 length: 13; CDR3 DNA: TGCGCCAGCAGCTTTGGGAGCAATGAAAAACTGTTTTTT; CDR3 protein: CASSFGSNEKLFF
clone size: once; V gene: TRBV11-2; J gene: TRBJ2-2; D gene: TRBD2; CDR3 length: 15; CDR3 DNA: TGTGCCAGCAGCTTCCGACTAGCGGGCACCGGGGAGCTGTTTTTT; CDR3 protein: CASSFRLAGTGELFF
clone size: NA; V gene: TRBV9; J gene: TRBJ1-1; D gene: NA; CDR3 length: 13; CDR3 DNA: TGTGCCAGCAGCGTACAGGGGAACACTGAAGCTTTCTTT; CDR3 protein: CASSVQGNTEAFF
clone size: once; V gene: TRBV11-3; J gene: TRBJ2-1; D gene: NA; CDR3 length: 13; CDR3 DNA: TGTGCCAGCAGCGCCCGGGGGAACAATGAGCAGTTCTTC; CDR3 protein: CASSARGNNEQFF
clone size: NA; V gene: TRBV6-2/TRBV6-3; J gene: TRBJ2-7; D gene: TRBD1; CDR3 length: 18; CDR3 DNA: TGTGCCAGCAGTTACTCGGCGACAGGGAAAGGGAGCTCCTACGAGCAGTACTTC; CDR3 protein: CASSYSATGKGSSYEQYF
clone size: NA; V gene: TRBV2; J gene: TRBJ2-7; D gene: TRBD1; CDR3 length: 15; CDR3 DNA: TGTGCCAGCAGTGAAAGTGGCTCAGGGGGCTGGGAGCAGTACTTC; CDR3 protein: CASSESGSGGWEQYF
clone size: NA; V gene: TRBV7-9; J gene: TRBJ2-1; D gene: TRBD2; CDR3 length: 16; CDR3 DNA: TGTGCCAGCAGCACAAGGGGACTAGCGGGAGTCCATGAGCAGTTCTTC; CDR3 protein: CASSTRGLAGVHEQFF
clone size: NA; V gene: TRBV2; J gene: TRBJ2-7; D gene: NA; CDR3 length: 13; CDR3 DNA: TGTGCCAGCAGGCCAGGGGCGACCTACGAGCAGTACTTC; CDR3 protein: CASRPGATYEQYF
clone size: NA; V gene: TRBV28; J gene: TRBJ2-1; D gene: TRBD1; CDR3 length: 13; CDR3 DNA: TGTGCCAGCAGTTTAGGACAGGACAATGAGCAGTTCTTC; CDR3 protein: CASSLGQDNEQFF
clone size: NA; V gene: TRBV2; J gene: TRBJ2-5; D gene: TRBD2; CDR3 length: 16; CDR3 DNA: TGTGCCAGCAGGACAGGGACTAGCGGGGTGACGGAGACCCAGTACTTC; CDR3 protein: CASRTGTSGVTETQYF
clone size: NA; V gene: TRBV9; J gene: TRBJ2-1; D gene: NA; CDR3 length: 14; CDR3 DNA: TGTGCCAGCAGCCCCTTTCGGGGATACAATGAGCAGTTCTTC; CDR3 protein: CASSPFRGYNEQFF
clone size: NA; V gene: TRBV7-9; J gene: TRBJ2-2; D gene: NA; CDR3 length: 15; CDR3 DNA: TGTGCCAGCAGCTTAGACAGGACGAACACCGGGGAGCTGTTTTTT; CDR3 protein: CASSLDRTNTGELFF
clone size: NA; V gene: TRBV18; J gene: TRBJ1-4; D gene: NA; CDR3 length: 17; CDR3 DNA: TGTGCCAGCTCACCAGCTAGATCGGCGGCAACTAATGAAAAACTGTTTTTT; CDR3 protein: CASSPARSAATNEKLFF
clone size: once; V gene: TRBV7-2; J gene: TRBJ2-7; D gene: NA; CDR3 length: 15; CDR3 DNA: TGTGCCAGCTCAAAAGAGGCTATTCGACCCTACGAGCAGTACTTC; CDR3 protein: CASSKEAIRPYEQYF
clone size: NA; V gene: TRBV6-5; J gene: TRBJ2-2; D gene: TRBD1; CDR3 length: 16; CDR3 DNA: TGTGCCAGCAGTTACTTTACAGGGGCGGTAACCGGGGAGCTGTTTTTT; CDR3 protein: CASSYFTGAVTGELFF
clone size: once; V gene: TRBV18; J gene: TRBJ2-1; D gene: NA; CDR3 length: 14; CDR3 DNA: TGTGCCAGCTCACCACCTGAGGAGGACAATGAGCAGTTCTTC; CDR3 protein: CASSPPEEDNEQFF